This TCR beta chain was captured by sequencing in a study of CD8+ T cells in alopecia areata. Looking at the study overall: The investigators scored severity in treated patients by the percentage of affected scalp area.

Germline V gives CDR1 SGHTA, CDR2 FQGNSA. CDR3 length: 14 residues. J was trimmed by 8 bases and V by 4 bases; bases with no gene match: 9. Stated treatment: oral pan-JAK inhibitor, 5-10 mg twice daily. Samples from alopecia areata patients were lesional scalp punch biopsies and peripheral blood. The sequencing template was cDNA reverse transcribed from extracted RNA. The method was immunoSEQ multiplex PCR; TCRdb's version includes in-frame clones alone and lacks a portion of them. The table lists about 190,000 clones, approximately 56% of them singletons. Findings and caveats of the study: As there was one nonresponder, how baseline CD8+ expansion relates to response remains uncertain.

Notes on this clone: Its antigen is currently unknown.

The sample was CD4+ T cells sorted from blood, taken at week 4, from a patient treated with tofacitinib. The TCR originated in a human donor with alopecia areata. This chain uses TRBV7-2 with TRBJ1-2, with 8 positions matching TRBD1. The chain's CDR3 is CASSSRTGLGGYTF. The CDR3, as DNA: TGTGCCAGCAGCTCGCGGACAGGGTTGGGCGGCTACACCTTC.